The 2 T cell receptor beta chains in this list originate from one sample, sequenced in a study of regulatory T cells in long-lasting Graves disease. The time point: persistent/refractory GD, antithyroid drugs over 5 years with positive TRAb. With RNA extracted from PBMCs as input, the TCR library was made. Arm-PCR with iRepertoire HTBI primers amplified the CDR3 regions for these TCR beta libraries. TCRdb analysed the multiplex PCR reads with MiXCR anew, one entry per CDR3 protein. The sample contains some 430,000 distinct CDR3 sequences, roughly a fifth of which appear only once. The sequences come from peripheral blood mononuclear cells (PBMCs), collected when the disease was refractory, from a patient treated with antithyroid drugs. The receptors were sampled from a female donor with Graves disease.

This clonotype was observed a few times. The genes are TRBV5-1 and TRBJ1-1; tentatively, D is TRBD1 (5 bases). V was shortened by 2 bases and J by 2 bases, with 10 bases between the two germline ends. The germline V gene has CDR1 SGHRS and CDR2 YFSETQ. This CDR3 is 14 amino acids long. The CDR3 nucleotides are TGCGCCAGCAGCTTCCTCCGGGACAACACTGAAGCTTTCTTT. Translated: CASSFLRDNTEAFF.

Regarding this clonotype: This may come from a read error, since a much larger clone is one base off. V and J are TRBV2 and TRBJ1-6, with TRBD1 as a possible D gene (5 bases). Trimming removed 6 bases from V and 5 bases from J, with 11 bases in between. Germline V lookup: CDR1 SNHLY, CDR2 FYNNEI. CDR3 length: 14 residues. This CDR3 reads CASRIGTDNSPLHF. The DNA of the CDR3 is TGTGCCAGCAGGATCGGGACGGATAATTCACCCCTCCACTTT.